The 21 T cell receptor beta chains below were found in one sample sequenced in a study of cytomegalovirus exposure and HLA in healthy donors. Both 60 Vbeta primers and 13 Jbeta primers went into the PCR. Clones were sequenced by immunoSEQ multiplex PCR, and TCRdb holds only the in-frame ones, with some missing. This sample carries 250,000 to 350,000 clones, around 80% of them seen once, and the ten largest clones take about 0.3%. Specimen: PBMCs. The receptors shown here come from a girl aged 2 to 10 in good health and CMV-seronegative.

CDR3 region: CASSLPTGEAFF. As DNA, the CDR3 is TGTGCCAGCAGCTTGCCAACCGGTGAAGCTTTCTTT. This sequence joins TRBV5-4 and TRBJ1-1; no clear D gene. V was cut by 1 base and J by 7 bases, with 8 bases left in between. The CDR3 contains 12 residues. The germline V gene encodes CDR1 SGHNT and CDR2 YYREEE (reference sequence).

The chain is built from TRBV7-2 and TRBJ2-7, with D possibly being TRBD2 (5 bases). CDR1 is SGHTA and CDR2 is FQGNSA in the germline V gene. The CDR3 loop spans 14 amino acids. Trimming removed 5 bases at V and 2 bases at J, with 13 bases between. The CDR3 sequence: CASSPPAGPYEQYF. The CDR3 nucleotides are TGTGCCAGCAGCCCCCCGGCGGGCCCCTACGAGCAGTACTTC. Looking up the rest from reference TRBV7-2 and TRBJ2-7 gives the full variable domain: GAGVSQSPSNKVTEKGKDVELRCDPISGHTALYWYRQSLGQGLEFLIYFQGNSAPDKSGLPSDRFSAERTGGSVSTLTIQRTQQEDSAVYLCASSPPAGPYEQYFGPGTRLTVT.

This clone was picked up a small number of times. This chain connects TRBV11-2 to TRBJ1-5; D not certain. CDR3 size: 13 residues. V lost 5 bases to trimming and J lost 3 bases, with 8 bases between them. Per the germline V gene, CDR1 is SGHAT and CDR2 is FQNNGV. The CDR3 nucleotides are TGTGCCAGCAGCGCCCGAGACAATCAGCCCCAGCATTTT. Translating it yields CASSARDNQPQHF.

J is TRBJ1-2 and V is TRBV5-4; D is undetermined. The V gene's germline CDR1 is SGHNT and CDR2 YYREEE (reference sequence). This CDR3 is built from 15 residues. The V end lost 0 bases, the J end lost 0 bases, and 9 bases lay between the germline ends. CDR3 sequence reads: CASSLVDYPNYGYTF. In nucleotides, the CDR3 is TGTGCCAGCAGCTTGGTGGACTACCCTAACTATGGCTACACCTTC.

V is TRBV6-5 and J is TRBJ1-2; 7 bases map to TRBD1. The CDR3 has 13 residues. Germline V gives CDR1 MNHEY, CDR2 SVGAGI. Trimming cost V 6 bases and J 7 bases; bases outside gene matches: 8. The CDR3 sequence is CASSWGDRAGYTF. The CDR3 nucleotides read TGTGCCAGCAGCTGGGGTGACAGGGCTGGCTACACCTTC.

The chain uses TRBV7-9 and TRBJ2-7; 10 nucleotides match TRBD1. CDR3 length: 12 amino acids. V shed 11 bases and J 5 bases; nucleotides not matched to a gene: 6. The germline CDR1 and CDR2 sequences are SEHNR and FQNEAQ (reference sequence). The CDR3 protein is CAARTGGNEQYF. For the CDR3, the DNA is TGTGCCGCCCGGACAGGGGGTAACGAGCAGTACTTC.

V is TRBV30 and J is TRBJ2-1, with 8 bases aligning to TRBD2. The CDR3 length is 15 residues. CDR1 is GTSNPN and CDR2 is SVGIG in the germline V gene (reference sequence). V gave up 6 bases and J gave up 7 bases; unmatched junction bases: 14. CDR3 DNA: TGTGCCTGCGCGAAGCGGGAGCCCCGAGCGAATGAGCAGTTCTTC. It is translated as CACAKREPRANEQFF.

This sequence joins TRBV7-8 and TRBJ2-2; D gene unclear. Germline CDR1 SGHVS, CDR2 FQNEAQ. This CDR3 comprises 13 residues. V was cut by 4 bases and J by 0 bases, with 3 bases left in between. The CDR3 DNA reads TGTGCCAGCAGCTCAGCGAACACCGGGGAGCTGTTTTTT. Its translation: CASSSANTGELFF.

The chain recombines TRBV7-8 with TRBJ2-1; TRBD2 matches 7 bases. This CDR3 contains 18 residues. V dropped 2 bases and J dropped 0; count of bases not matched to a gene: 10. CDR1 is SGHVS, CDR2 FQNEAQ, per germline. The CDR3 is CASSLSGLGGSSYNEQFF. CDR3 DNA sequence: TGTGCCAGCAGCTTATCAGGGCTGGGCGGGAGCTCCTACAATGAGCAGTTCTTC. Based on the CDR3 plus reference TRBV7-8 and TRBJ2-1, the full variable domain is GAGVSQSPRYKVAKRGQDVALRCDPISGHVSLFWYQQALGQGPEFLTYFQNEAQLDKSGLPSDRFFAERPEGSVSTLKIQRTQQEDSAVYLCASSLSGLGGSSYNEQFFGPGTRLTVL.

The genes are TRBV5-5 and TRBJ1-2; 9 bases map to TRBD1. Germline assignment: CDR1 SGHKS and CDR2 YYEKEE (reference sequence). The CDR3 loop spans 15 amino acids. J was trimmed by 2 bases and V by 3 bases; bases with no gene match: 5. The CDR3 region is CASSSWTGVNYGYTF. DNA of the CDR3: TGTGCCAGCAGCTCCTGGACAGGGGTGAACTATGGCTACACCTTC.

CDR3 sequence reads: CASSKEAGTGGHEQYF. The CDR3 DNA follows: TGTGCCAGCAGCAAAGAAGCAGGGACAGGGGGCCACGAGCAGTACTTC. The chain uses TRBV21-1 and TRBJ2-7; the D call TRBD1 from the table was never checked on the DNA. TRBV21-1 is reported as a pseudogene. The CDR3 has 16 residues.

This clone came up a few times. The chain uses TRBV5-8 and TRBJ2-1; 7 nucleotides agree with TRBD2. The V gene's germline CDR1 is SGHTS and CDR2 YDEGEE. CDR3 length equals 16 residues. J lost 6 bases, V lost 1 base, and 10 bases had no gene match. The CDR3 region has the DNA TGTGCCAGCAGCTTGTTACTTCGAGCGGGGACCAATGAGCAGTTCTTC. Its translation is CASSLLLRAGTNEQFF.

The chain combines TRBV4-1 with TRBJ1-2, with TRBD1 matching over 10 bases. V lost 4 bases, J lost 5 bases, and 4 bases stayed unmatched. The CDR3 contains 14 residues. Germline V gene lookup returns CDR1 MGHRA and CDR2 YSYEKL. This chain's CDR3 is CASSPGTGDYGYTF. For the CDR3, the DNA is TGCGCCAGCAGCCCCGGGACAGGGGATTATGGCTACACCTTC.

The V call is TRBV5-8, the J call TRBJ1-2; 9 bases are shared with TRBD1. The J segment lost 2 bases and the V segment lost 4 bases, leaving 6 bases of the junction unmatched. The CDR3 runs to 15 residues. From germline, CDR1 is SGHTS and CDR2 YDEGEE. This CDR3 reads CASSLGQGTNYGYTF. Here the CDR3 DNA reads TGTGCCAGCAGCCTGGGACAGGGCACAAACTATGGCTACACCTTC.

This chain uses TRBV10-3 with TRBJ1-1; D not resolved. There are 12 residues in the CDR3. Germline loops: CDR1 ENHRY, CDR2 SYGVKD. V shed 11 bases and J shed 1 base, with 11 bases lying between them. CDR3 in amino acids: CAVWEGNTEAFF. As DNA, the CDR3 is TGTGCCGTGTGGGAGGGGAACACTGAAGCTTTCTTT.

This sequence joins TRBV6-5 and TRBJ1-2; 12 bases are a match to TRBD1. Trimming removed 2 bases from V and 3 bases from J; junction bases left unmatched: 1. The CDR3 covers 15 residues. Germline V gene data show CDR1 as MNHEY and CDR2 as SVGAGI. For the CDR3, the DNA is TGTGCCAGCAGTTACCGGGACAGGGGGCACTATGGCTACACCTTC. This sequence encodes CASSYRDRGHYGYTF.

This clone has just a few counts. This sequence joins TRBV25-1 and TRBJ2-1; the D gene is possibly TRBD2 (5 bases). The CDR3 length is 12 residues. The V gene's germline CDR1 is MGHDK and CDR2 SYGVNS. Trimming stripped 7 bases from V and 5 bases from J, with 9 bases between. The CDR3 sequence: CASTDYHNEQFF. The CDR3 DNA is TGTGCCAGCACCGACTATCACAATGAGCAGTTCTTC.

This clone was counted between two and nine times. The chain has TRBV28 and TRBJ1-2, with D unclear. The CDR3 is 12 amino acids. Germline CDR1 is MDHEN and CDR2 is SYDVKM. The ends were cut back, 10 bases at V and 3 bases at J, with 12 bases in the middle. The CDR3 DNA sequence: TGTGCCATCCGTCTTGACTACTATGGCTACACCTTC. It translates to CAIRLDYYGYTF.

The V gene is TRBV7-9, the J gene TRBJ2-1; D is uncertain. CDR3 length: 14 amino acids. In germline, CDR1 is SEHNR, CDR2 FQNEAQ (reference sequence). The V end was cut by 2 bases, the J end by 0 bases, with 5 bases between. CDR3 loop: CASSLSGSYNEQFF. Here the CDR3 DNA reads TGTGCCAGCAGCTTATCAGGCTCCTACAATGAGCAGTTCTTC.

The chain has TRBV28 and TRBJ1-5, with 10 bases aligning to TRBD1. Germline CDR1 is MDHEN and CDR2 is SYDVKM. The V and J ends lost 6 bases and 1 base, in that order; junction bases with no gene match: 3. This CDR3 region has 15 residues. The CDR3 here is CASRGTGASNQPQHF. The CDR3, as DNA: TGTGCCAGCAGAGGGACAGGGGCGAGCAATCAGCCCCAGCATTTT. The entire variable domain, with the rest obtained from reference TRBV28 and TRBJ1-5, is as follows: DVKVTQSSRYLVKRTGEKVFLECVQDMDHENMFWYRQDPGLGLRLIYFSYDVKMKEKGDIPEGYSVSREKKERFSLILESASTNQTSMYLCASRGTGASNQPQHFGDGTRLSIL.

The gene calls are TRBV28 and TRBJ1-3; 7 bases are shared with TRBD1. The J call may not be correct, given that the DNA end is closer to TRBJ2-2. The germline V gene has CDR1 MDHEN and CDR2 SYDVKM. This CDR3 is built from 16 residues. The CDR3 DNA reads TGTGCCAGCAGCCACCCGGGACAGCGCTACACCGGGGAGCTGTTTTTT. Translating gives CASSHPGQRYTGELFF.